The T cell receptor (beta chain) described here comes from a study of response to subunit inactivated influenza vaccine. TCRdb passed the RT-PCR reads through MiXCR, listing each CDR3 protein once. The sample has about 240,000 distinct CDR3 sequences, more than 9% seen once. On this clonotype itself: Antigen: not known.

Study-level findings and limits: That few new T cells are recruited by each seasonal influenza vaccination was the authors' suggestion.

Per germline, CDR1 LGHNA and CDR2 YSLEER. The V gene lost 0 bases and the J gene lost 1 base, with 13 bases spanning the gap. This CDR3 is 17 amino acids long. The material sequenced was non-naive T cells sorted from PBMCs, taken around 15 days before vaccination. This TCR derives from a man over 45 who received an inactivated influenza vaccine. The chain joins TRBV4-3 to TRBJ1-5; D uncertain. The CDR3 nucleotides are TGCGCCAGCAGCCAAGATCCCCCAGAAGTAAGCAATCAGCCCCAGCATTTT. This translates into CASSQDPPEVSNQPQHF.